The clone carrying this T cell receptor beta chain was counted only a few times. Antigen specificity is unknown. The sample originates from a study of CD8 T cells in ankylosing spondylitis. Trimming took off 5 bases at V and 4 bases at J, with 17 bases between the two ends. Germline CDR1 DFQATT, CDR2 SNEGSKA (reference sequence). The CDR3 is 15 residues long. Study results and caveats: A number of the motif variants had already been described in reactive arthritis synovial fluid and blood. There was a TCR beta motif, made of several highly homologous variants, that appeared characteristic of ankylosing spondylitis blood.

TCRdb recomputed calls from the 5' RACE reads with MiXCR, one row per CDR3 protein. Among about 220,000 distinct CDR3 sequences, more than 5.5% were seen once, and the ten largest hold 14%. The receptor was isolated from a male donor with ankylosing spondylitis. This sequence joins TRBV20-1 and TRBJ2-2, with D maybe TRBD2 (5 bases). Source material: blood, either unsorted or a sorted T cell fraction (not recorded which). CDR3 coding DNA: TGCAGTGCTGTGGGGAGCGAAAGTGGCACCGGGGAGCTGTTTTTT. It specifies CSAVGSESGTGELFF.